The 29 T cell receptor beta chains below were found in one sample sequenced in a study of cytomegalovirus exposure and HLA in healthy donors. This PCR relied on a set of 60 Vbeta primers and 13 Jbeta primers. Some clones are missing from TCRdb's copy, which holds only in-frame ones; the method was immunoSEQ multiplex PCR. The sample yields roughly 140,000 clones, approximately 80% seen once. Sequencing was carried out using PBMCs. Receptor source: a male donor in good health and CMV-seronegative.

This clone occurred a few times. J is TRBJ2-1 and V is TRBV7-7; 7 nucleotides line up with TRBD1. Germline loops: CDR1 SSHAT, CDR2 FNYEAQ (reference sequence). The junction had 7 bases not matched to a gene; V was cut back by 3 bases and J by 2 bases. This CDR3 region has 16 residues. Written as DNA, the CDR3 is TGTGCCAGCAGCTTCTCTCCGACAGGGACCTACAATGAGCAGTTCTTC. Its translation: CASSFSPTGTYNEQFF.

This chain joins TRBV7-9 and TRBJ2-7; D uncertain. From germline, CDR1 is SEHNR and CDR2 FQNEAQ (reference sequence). The CDR3 length is 12 residues. The V and J ends lost 5 bases and 6 bases respectively, with 11 bases between them. This chain's CDR3 is CASSQPEREQYF. CDR3 sequence (DNA): TGTGCCAGCAGCCAACCAGAACGCGAGCAGTACTTC.

The chain combines TRBV6-5 with TRBJ2-5; possible D gene TRBD2, 5 bases. V was trimmed by 7 bases and J by 4 bases, leaving 10 bases between them. This CDR3 is 12 amino acids long. Germline V gene sequence: CDR1 MNHEY, CDR2 SVGAGI. The CDR3 DNA follows: TGTGCCAGCAACTTCCGGGGAGAGACCCAGTACTTC. Translated: CASNFRGETQYF.

The DNA of the CDR3 is TGTGCCAGCAGCTTAGGTGGCGGCCCATATAGCAATCAGCCCCAGCATTTT. It specifies CASSLGGGPYSNQPQHF. The chain is built from TRBV7-2 and TRBJ1-5; D ambiguous. The CDR3 totals 17 residues. The germline gives CDR1 SGHTA, CDR2 FQGNSA. Between the trimmed V and J ends, which lost 1 base and 0 bases, there was a span of 13 bases.

In nucleotides, the CDR3 is TGCGCCAGCAGCCTGGGAGGGAGCACAGATACGCAGTATTTT. Translation gives CASSLGGSTDTQYF. The chain carries TRBV5-1 and TRBJ2-3; TRBD2 agrees at 7 bases. V dropped 4 bases and J dropped 0; count of bases not matched to a gene: 2. CDR1 and CDR2 from the germline V gene are SGHRS and YFSETQ. The CDR3 loop spans 14 amino acids.

CDR3 region: CASMGGNPLSYNEQFF. DNA of the CDR3: TGTGCCAGCATGGGAGGGAACCCGCTCTCCTACAATGAGCAGTTCTTC. The genes are TRBV25-1 and TRBJ2-1; 7 nucleotides line up with TRBD2. The CDR3 contains 16 residues. Germline CDR1 reads MGHDK; CDR2 reads SYGVNS. Trimming cost V 7 bases and J 0 bases; bases outside gene matches: 9.

The CDR3 sequence: CASSLSGVRYEQYF. As DNA, the CDR3 is TGTGCCAGCAGTTTATCCGGGGTCCGGTACGAGCAGTACTTC. The rearrangement joins TRBV27 to TRBJ2-7; D is possibly TRBD2 (5 bases). Germline values: CDR1 MNHEY, CDR2 SMNVEV (reference sequence). Trimming shortened V by 0 bases and J by 4 bases, and 10 bases separated the two germline ends. The CDR3 loop spans 14 amino acids.

This chain links TRBV27 with TRBJ2-1; weak D call: TRBD1 (6 bases). Looked up from germline, CDR1 is MNHEY and CDR2 is SMNVEV (reference sequence). Trimming stripped 8 bases from V and 5 bases from J, with 7 bases between. The CDR3 spans 11 residues. The DNA for the CDR3 is TGTGCCAGCGAGGGGGACAATGAGCAGTTCTTC. Translation: CASEGDNEQFF.

The chain recombines TRBV7-9 with TRBJ1-2; perhaps TRBD1 as D (5 bases). V was pared by 7 bases and J by 5 bases, with 14 bases between. Per germline, CDR1 SEHNR and CDR2 FQNEAQ (reference sequence). CDR3 size: 13 residues. Written as DNA, the CDR3 is TGTGCCAGCACCCCCGGGACTTCTTATGGCTACACCTTC. Encoded protein: CASTPGTSYGYTF. Looking up the rest from reference TRBV7-9 and TRBJ1-2 gives the full variable domain: DTGVSQNPRHKITKRGQNVTFRCDPISEHNRLYWYRQTLGQGPEFLTYFQNEAQLEKSRLLSDRFSAERPKGSFSTLEIQRTEQGDSAMYLCASTPGTSYGYTFGSGTRLTVV.

This rearrangement joins TRBV12-5 to TRBJ2-3; 13 positions match TRBD2. With 0 bases clipped from V and 5 bases from J, the junction kept 8 bases outside the gene matches. The CDR3 covers 18 residues. Germline CDR1 and CDR2: LGHNT and FRNRAP. CDR3 sequence reads: CASGLVKRGLAGVDTQYF. As DNA, the CDR3 is TGTGCTAGTGGTTTGGTAAAACGAGGACTAGCGGGAGTAGATACGCAGTATTTT.

V gene TRBV18 combines with J gene TRBJ2-7, with 9 positions matching TRBD2. The CDR3 runs to 14 residues. CDR1 and CDR2 from the germline V gene are KGHSH and LQKENI. V lost 6 bases to trimming and J lost 2 bases; unmatched junction nucleotides: 5. CDR3 protein: CASSRTSAAYEQYF. As DNA, the CDR3 is TGTGCCAGCTCGAGGACTAGCGCTGCCTACGAGCAGTACTTC.

V gene TRBV7-2 combines with J gene TRBJ2-7, with D maybe TRBD2 (6 bases). Germline V gene sequence: CDR1 SGHTA, CDR2 FQGNSA. The ends were cut back, 8 bases at V and 2 bases at J, with 13 bases in the middle. The CDR3 has 13 residues. The CDR3 DNA sequence: TGTGCCAGCGGCGGAGGGATGACCTACGAGCAGTACTTC. Protein sequence: CASGGGMTYEQYF.

CDR3 sequence reads: CAFGQNLYEQYF. In nucleotides, the CDR3 is TGTGCCTTTGGGCAGAATCTATACGAGCAGTACTTC. J is TRBJ2-7 and V is TRBV6-6; no reliable D call. CDR1 and CDR2 (germline): MNHNY, SVGAGI (reference sequence). The germline V and J ends were trimmed by 11 bases and 4 bases, with 15 bases remaining between them. The CDR3 runs to 12 residues.

This chain links TRBV5-1 with TRBJ2-6, with 8 positions matching TRBD2. Trimming at V came to 9 bases and at J to 2 bases, leaving 7 bases not matched to a gene. Germline V gives CDR1 SGHRS, CDR2 YFSETQ. This CDR3 is built from 15 residues. The CDR3 DNA follows: TGCGCCATTAAGTCGGGGGGGACTGGGGCCAACGTCCTGACTTTC. Its translation: CAIKSGGTGANVLTF.

The table lists this clone with a count of one. V gene TRBV15 combines with J gene TRBJ1-5, with D possibly being TRBD1 (5 bases). V was shortened by 1 base and J by 3 bases, with 16 bases between the two germline ends. CDR1 and CDR2 (germline): LNHNV, YYDKDF (reference sequence). The CDR3 is made up of 17 amino acids. The CDR3 sequence: CATSRAGFRGINQPQHF. Written as DNA, the CDR3 is TGTGCCACCAGCAGAGCCGGATTTCGGGGGATCAATCAGCCCCAGCATTTT.

DNA of the CDR3: TGTGCCAGCAGTTCCGGCCCTGGACAGAACAACCACGAGCAGTACTTC. Its translation: CASSSGPGQNNHEQYF. This chain joins TRBV27 and TRBJ2-7, with TRBD1 as a possible D gene (6 bases). Trimming removed 4 bases from V and 5 bases from J, with 21 bases in between. Germline-derived CDR1 and CDR2 are MNHEY and SMNVEV (reference sequence). This CDR3 spans 16 amino acids.

The chain recombines TRBV9 with TRBJ2-1; TRBD2 might be the D (6 bases). CDR3 size: 15 residues. V lost 0 bases and J lost 9, with 16 bases in between. The germline CDR1 and CDR2 sequences are SGDLS and YYNGEE. The CDR3 region has the DNA TGTGCCAGCAGCGTAGTACCGGGAGATGCAGGTGAGCAGTTCTTC. Translation gives CASSVVPGDAGEQFF. Filled out from reference TRBV9 and TRBJ2-1, the complete variable domain reads DSGVTQTPKHLITATGQRVTLRCSPRSGDLSVYWYQQSLDQGLQFLIQYYNGEERAKGNILERFSAQQFPDLHSELNLSSLELGDSALYFCASSVVPGDAGEQFFGPGTRLTVL.

Details on this clone: One end of the junction varies from germline; a read error may be responsible. The chain links TRBV19 to TRBJ2-2, with D maybe TRBD1 (5 bases). This CDR3 is built from 15 residues. Germline CDR1 reads LNHDA; CDR2 reads SQIVND (reference sequence). The CDR3 region has the DNA TGTGCCAGTAGTATACTTCAGGGTTCCACCAGGGAGCTGTTTTTT. Translated, it gives CASSILQGSTRELFF.

This clone was found a few times. The chain is built from TRBV6-6 and TRBJ1-1; 7 bases fit TRBD1. The CDR3 is 14 residues long. The V segment lost 5 bases and the J segment 7 bases; nucleotides outside the gene matches: 10. CDR1 is MNHNY, CDR2 SVGAGI, per germline (reference sequence). CDR3 loop: CASSSRDRDLEAFF. The DNA of the CDR3 is TGTGCCAGCAGTAGCAGGGACAGAGACCTTGAAGCTTTCTTT.

This clone appeared a few times. V and J are TRBV5-6 and TRBJ2-5; 10 nucleotides agree with TRBD1. Germline assignment: CDR1 SGHDT and CDR2 YYEEEE. This CDR3 comprises 15 residues. V dropped 0 bases and J dropped 5; count of bases not matched to a gene: 4. For the CDR3, the DNA is TGTGCCAGCAGCTTGGGACAGGGGGCGCGGGAGACCCAGTACTTC. This encodes CASSLGQGARETQYF.

This clone was picked up one time. The J gene is TRBJ1-2, the V gene TRBV6-5, with D tentatively TRBD1 (6 bases). V was shortened by 2 bases and J by 6 bases, with 13 bases between the two germline ends. The CDR3 spans 14 residues. Germline values: CDR1 MNHEY, CDR2 SVGAGI. The CDR3 DNA is TGTGCCAGCAGTTACAGTGGGGACATCGATGGCTACACCTTC. Protein product: CASSYSGDIDGYTF.

This clone was seen once. The chain joins TRBV7-9 to TRBJ1-3; possible D gene TRBD1, 5 bases. V lost 5 bases to trimming and J lost 0 bases, with 17 bases between them. Per the germline V gene, CDR1 is SEHNR and CDR2 is FQNEAQ (reference sequence). The CDR3 runs 17 residues. The CDR3 loop reads CASSTLRGKSSGNTIYF. CDR3 nucleotides: TGTGCCAGCAGCACCCTCCGGGGGAAATCCTCTGGAAACACCATATATTTT.

This clone has just one count. The chain links TRBV4-1 to TRBJ2-7; TRBD1 matches 8 bases. Germline values: CDR1 MGHRA, CDR2 YSYEKL. V gave up 5 bases and J gave up 7 bases; unmatched junction bases: 10. The CDR3 loop spans 14 amino acids. Here the CDR3 reads CASSDGQGLREQYF. DNA of the CDR3: TGCGCCAGCAGCGATGGACAGGGTCTGAGGGAGCAGTACTTC.

The chain couples TRBV19 to TRBJ1-1; no clear D. Germline-derived CDR1 and CDR2 are LNHDA and SQIVND (reference sequence). V gave up 5 bases and J gave up 0 bases, with 13 bases separating them. The CDR3 has 15 amino acids. Written as DNA, the CDR3 is TGTGCCAGTAGTCCTACTCGTCCGATGAACACTGAAGCTTTCTTT. Translation: CASSPTRPMNTEAFF.

V is TRBV7-9 and J is TRBJ2-1; 10 bases line up with TRBD2. Losses at the gene ends were 2 bases for V and 3 bases for J; bases not matched to a gene: 1. The CDR3 covers 15 residues. Per germline, CDR1 SEHNR and CDR2 FQNEAQ (reference sequence). The CDR3 reads CASSLRTSGYNEQFF. The CDR3, as DNA: TGTGCCAGCAGCTTAAGGACTAGCGGCTACAATGAGCAGTTCTTC.

The V call is TRBV7-9, the J call TRBJ2-1; tentatively, D is TRBD2 (5 bases). V was clipped by 5 bases and J by 6 bases, with 20 bases between them. Germline CDR1 and CDR2: SEHNR and FQNEAQ (reference sequence). This CDR3 is 16 amino acids long. CDR3 protein: CASSSQLVFLGNEQFF. For the CDR3, the DNA is TGTGCCAGCAGCAGCCAACTAGTGTTTTTGGGCAATGAGCAGTTCTTC.

V usage is TRBV4-1 and J usage is TRBJ2-5, with D perhaps matching TRBD1 (7 bases). The J call is in doubt because the DNA end fits TRBJ2-7 better. Germline CDR1 reads MGHRA; CDR2 reads YSYEKL. The CDR3 spans 15 residues. The CDR3 sequence: CASSLAGGSVGEQYF. CDR3 nucleotides: TGCGCCAGCAGCCTCGCAGGGGGGAGCGTGGGCGAGCAGTACTTC.

J is TRBJ1-3 and V is TRBV7-2; D gene ambiguous. V shed 6 bases and J shed 2 bases, with 17 bases lying between them. Germline V lookup: CDR1 SGHTA, CDR2 FQGNSA. The CDR3 length is 16 residues. CDR3 in amino acids: CASSTPRGSPGNTIYF. For the CDR3, the DNA is TGTGCCAGCAGTACCCCCCGGGGTAGTCCTGGAAACACCATATATTTT.

The chain carries TRBV7-8 and TRBJ2-1; D is unresolved. CDR1 and CDR2 (germline): SGHVS, FQNEAQ. V lost 1 base and J 5 bases, leaving 6 bases between the germline ends. The length of the CDR3 is 13 residues. The CDR3: CASSLGLHNEQFF. CDR3 nucleotides: TGTGCCAGCAGCTTAGGCCTACACAATGAGCAGTTCTTC.